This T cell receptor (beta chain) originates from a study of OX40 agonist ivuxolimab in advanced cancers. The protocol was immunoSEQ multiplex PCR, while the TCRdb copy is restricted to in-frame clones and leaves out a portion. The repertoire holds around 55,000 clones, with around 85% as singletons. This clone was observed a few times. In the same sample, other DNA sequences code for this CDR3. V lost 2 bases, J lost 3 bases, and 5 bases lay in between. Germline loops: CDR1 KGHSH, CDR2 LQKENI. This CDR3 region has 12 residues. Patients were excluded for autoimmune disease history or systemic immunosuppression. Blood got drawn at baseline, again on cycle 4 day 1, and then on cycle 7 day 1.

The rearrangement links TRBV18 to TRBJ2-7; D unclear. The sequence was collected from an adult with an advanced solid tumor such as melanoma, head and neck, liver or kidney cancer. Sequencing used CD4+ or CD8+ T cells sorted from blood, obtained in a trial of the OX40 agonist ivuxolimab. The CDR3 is CASSPASYEQYF. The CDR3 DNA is TGTGCCAGCTCACCAGCCAGCTACGAGCAGTACTTC.